The present T cell receptor (beta chain) was sequenced within a study of T cells in women clearing cervical HPV infection. Overall study context: Only a few women had HLA typing results available.

Concerning this clone: The antigen is unknown. The missing CDR3 end, 3 residues past where the read stops, is filled in from the germline J gene.

Notes on the study in general: Controls had more TRBV6-7 (0.16%) than cases (around 0.11%).

Trimming removed 3 bases from V and 8 bases from J, with 17 bases in between. The CDR3 has 15 amino acids. Germline V gene data show CDR1 as DFQATT and CDR2 as SNEGSKA (reference sequence). Measured with immunoSEQ multiplex PCR; TCRdb has only the in-frame clones, and not every one. This sample's table reports tens of thousands of clones. The clonotype was recovered from a woman between 18 and 70 years old with a cervical HPV16 infection that either progressed to CIN3+ or cleared (not recorded which). Sequences were obtained from blood buffy coat. The chain combines TRBV20-1 with TRBJ1-6; possibly TRBD1 for D (5 bases). CDR3 sequence: CSASRGTDFYSPLHF. CDR3 DNA (partial): TGCAGTGCTAGCCGGGGGACCGACTTTTATTCACCC.